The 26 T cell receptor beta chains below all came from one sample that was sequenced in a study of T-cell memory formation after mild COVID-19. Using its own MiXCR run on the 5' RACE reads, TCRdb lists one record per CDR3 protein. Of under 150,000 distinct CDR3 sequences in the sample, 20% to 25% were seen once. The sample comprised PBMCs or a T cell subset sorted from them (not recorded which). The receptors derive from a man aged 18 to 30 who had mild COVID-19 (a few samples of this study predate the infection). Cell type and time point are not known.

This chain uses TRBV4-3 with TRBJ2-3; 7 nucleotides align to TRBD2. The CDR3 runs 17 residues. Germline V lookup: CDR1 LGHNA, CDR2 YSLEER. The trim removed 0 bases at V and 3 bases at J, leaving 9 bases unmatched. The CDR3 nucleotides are TGCGCCAGCAGCCAAGAGAGGGCTAGCGGCAATACAGATACGCAGTATTTT. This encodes CASSQERASGNTDTQYF.

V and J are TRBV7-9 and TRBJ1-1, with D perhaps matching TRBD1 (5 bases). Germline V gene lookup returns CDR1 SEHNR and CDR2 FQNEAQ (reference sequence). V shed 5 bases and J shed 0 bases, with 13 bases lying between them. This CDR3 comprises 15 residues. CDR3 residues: CASSLSQGMNTEAFF. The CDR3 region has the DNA TGTGCCAGCAGCCTCTCGCAGGGTATGAACACTGAAGCTTTCTTT. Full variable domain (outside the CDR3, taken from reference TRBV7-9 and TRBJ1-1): DTGVSQNPRHKITKRGQNVTFRCDPISEHNRLYWYRQTLGQGPEFLTYFQNEAQLEKSRLLSDRFSAERPKGSFSTLEIQRTEQGDSAMYLCASSLSQGMNTEAFFGQGTRLTVV.

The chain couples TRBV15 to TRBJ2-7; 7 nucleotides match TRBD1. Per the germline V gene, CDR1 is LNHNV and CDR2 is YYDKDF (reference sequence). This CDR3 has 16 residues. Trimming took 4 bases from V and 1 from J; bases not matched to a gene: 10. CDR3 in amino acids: CATSTYTGTESYEQYF. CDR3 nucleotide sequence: TGTGCCACCAGCACCTACACCGGGACAGAATCCTACGAGCAGTACTTC.

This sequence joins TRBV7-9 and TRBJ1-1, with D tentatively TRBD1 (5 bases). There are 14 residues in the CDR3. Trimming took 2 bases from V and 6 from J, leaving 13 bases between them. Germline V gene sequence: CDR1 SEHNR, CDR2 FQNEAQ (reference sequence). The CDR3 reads CASSLMEGWPEAFF. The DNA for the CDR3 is TGTGCCAGCAGCTTAATGGAGGGGTGGCCTGAAGCTTTCTTT.

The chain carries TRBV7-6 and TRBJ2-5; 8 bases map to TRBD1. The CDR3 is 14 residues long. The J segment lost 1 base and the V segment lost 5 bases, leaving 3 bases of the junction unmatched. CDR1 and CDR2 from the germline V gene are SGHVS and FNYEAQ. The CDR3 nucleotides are TGTGCCAGCAGCATTACAGGGGGCCAAGAGACCCAGTACTTC. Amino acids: CASSITGGQETQYF.

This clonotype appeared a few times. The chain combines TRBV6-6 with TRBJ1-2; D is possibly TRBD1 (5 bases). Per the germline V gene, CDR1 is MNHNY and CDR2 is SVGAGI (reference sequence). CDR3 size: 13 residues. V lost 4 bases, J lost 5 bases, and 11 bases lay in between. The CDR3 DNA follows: TGTGCCAGCAGTTTGCGGGGGGTATATGGCTACACCTTC. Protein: CASSLRGVYGYTF.

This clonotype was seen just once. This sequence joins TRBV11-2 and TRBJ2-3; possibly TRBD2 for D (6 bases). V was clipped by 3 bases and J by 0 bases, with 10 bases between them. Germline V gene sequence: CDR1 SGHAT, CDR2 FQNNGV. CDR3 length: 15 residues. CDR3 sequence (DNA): TGTGCCAGCAGCTTCGCGGGGCTTAGCACAGATACGCAGTATTTT. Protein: CASSFAGLSTDTQYF. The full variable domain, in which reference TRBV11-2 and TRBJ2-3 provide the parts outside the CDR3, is EAGVAQSPRYKIIEKRQSVAFWCNPISGHATLYWYQQILGQGPKLLIQFQNNGVVDDSQLPKDRFSAERLKGVDSTLKIQPAKLEDSAVYLCASSFAGLSTDTQYFGPGTRLTVL.

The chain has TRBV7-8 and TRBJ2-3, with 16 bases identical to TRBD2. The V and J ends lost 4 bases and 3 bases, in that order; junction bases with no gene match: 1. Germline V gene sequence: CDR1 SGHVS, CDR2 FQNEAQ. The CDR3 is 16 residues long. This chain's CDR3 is CASSSGLAGGTDTQYF. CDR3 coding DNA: TGTGCCAGCAGCTCGGGACTAGCGGGGGGGACAGATACGCAGTATTTT.

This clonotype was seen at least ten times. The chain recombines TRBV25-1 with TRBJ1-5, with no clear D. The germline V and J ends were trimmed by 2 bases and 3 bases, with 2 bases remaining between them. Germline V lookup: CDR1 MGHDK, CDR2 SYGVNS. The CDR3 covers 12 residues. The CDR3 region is CASSEANQPQHF. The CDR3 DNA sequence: TGTGCCAGCAGTGAAGCCAATCAGCCCCAGCATTTT.

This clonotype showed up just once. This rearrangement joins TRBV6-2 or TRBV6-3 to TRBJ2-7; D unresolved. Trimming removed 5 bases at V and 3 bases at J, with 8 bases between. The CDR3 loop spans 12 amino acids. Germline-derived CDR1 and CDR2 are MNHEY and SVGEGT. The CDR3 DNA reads TGTGCCAGCAGTCCGAGGATCTACGAGCAGTACTTC. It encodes CASSPRIYEQYF.

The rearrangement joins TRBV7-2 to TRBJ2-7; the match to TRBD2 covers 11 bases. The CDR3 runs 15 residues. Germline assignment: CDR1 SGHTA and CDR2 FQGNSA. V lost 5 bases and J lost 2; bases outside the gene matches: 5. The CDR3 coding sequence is TGTGCCAGCAGCCTAACTAGCGGGGGAACCTACGAGCAGTACGTC. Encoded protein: CASSLTSGGTYEQYV.

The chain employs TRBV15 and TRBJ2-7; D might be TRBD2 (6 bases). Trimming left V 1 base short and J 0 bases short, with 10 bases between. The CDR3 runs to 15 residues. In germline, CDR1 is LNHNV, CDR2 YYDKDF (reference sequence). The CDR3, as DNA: TGTGCCACCAGCAGAGTAGCCGGGAGCTCCTACGAGCAGTACTTC. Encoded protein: CATSRVAGSSYEQYF. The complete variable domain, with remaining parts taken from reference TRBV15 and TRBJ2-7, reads DAMVIQNPRYQVTQFGKPVTLSCSQTLNHNVMYWYQQKSSQAPKLLFHYYDKDFNNEADTPDNFQSRRPNTSFCFLDIRSPGLGDTAMYLCATSRVAGSSYEQYFGPGTRLTVT.

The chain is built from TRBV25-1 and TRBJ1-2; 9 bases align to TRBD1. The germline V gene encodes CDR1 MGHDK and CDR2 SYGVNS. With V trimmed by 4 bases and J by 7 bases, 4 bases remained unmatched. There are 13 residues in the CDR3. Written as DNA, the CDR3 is TGTGCCAGCAGTGGAGGGACAGGGTCTGGCTACACCTTC. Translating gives CASSGGTGSGYTF.

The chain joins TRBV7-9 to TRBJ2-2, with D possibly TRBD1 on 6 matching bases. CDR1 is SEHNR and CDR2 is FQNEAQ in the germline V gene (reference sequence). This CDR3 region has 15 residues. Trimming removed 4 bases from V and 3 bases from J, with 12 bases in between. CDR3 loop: CASSSRQVYTGELFF. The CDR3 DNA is TGTGCCAGCAGCTCAAGACAGGTTTACACCGGGGAGCTGTTTTTT.

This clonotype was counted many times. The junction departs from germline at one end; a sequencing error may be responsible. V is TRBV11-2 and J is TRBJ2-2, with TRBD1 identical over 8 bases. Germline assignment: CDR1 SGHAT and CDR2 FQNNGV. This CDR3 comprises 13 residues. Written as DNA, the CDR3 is TGTGCCACCTGGACAGGGAACATCGGGGAGCTGTTTTTT. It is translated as CATWTGNIGELFF.

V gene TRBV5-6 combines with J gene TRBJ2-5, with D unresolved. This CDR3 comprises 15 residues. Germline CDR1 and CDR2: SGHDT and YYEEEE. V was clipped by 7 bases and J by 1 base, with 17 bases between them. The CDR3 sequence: CASGTWWGPQETQYF. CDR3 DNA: TGTGCCAGCGGTACGTGGTGGGGTCCCCAAGAGACCCAGTACTTC. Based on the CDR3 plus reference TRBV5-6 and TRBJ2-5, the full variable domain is DAGVTQSPTHLIKTRGQQVTLRCSPKSGHDTVSWYQQALGQGPQFIFQYYEEEERQRGNFPDRFSGHQFPNYSSELNVNALLLGDSALYLCASGTWWGPQETQYFGPGTRLLVL.

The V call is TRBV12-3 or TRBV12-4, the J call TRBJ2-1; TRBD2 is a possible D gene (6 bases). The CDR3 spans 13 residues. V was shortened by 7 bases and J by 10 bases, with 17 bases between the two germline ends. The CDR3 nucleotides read TGTGCCAGCACCCCCTCAACGGCGGGGGAGCAGTTCTTC. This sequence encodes CASTPSTAGEQFF.

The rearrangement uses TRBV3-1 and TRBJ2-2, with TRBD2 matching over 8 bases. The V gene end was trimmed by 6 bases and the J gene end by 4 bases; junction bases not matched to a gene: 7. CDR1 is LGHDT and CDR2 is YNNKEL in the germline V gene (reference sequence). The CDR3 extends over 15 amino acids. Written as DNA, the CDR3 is TGTGCCAGCAGTGGACTAGCCCTGGGCACCGGGGAGCTGTTTTTT. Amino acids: CASSGLALGTGELFF.

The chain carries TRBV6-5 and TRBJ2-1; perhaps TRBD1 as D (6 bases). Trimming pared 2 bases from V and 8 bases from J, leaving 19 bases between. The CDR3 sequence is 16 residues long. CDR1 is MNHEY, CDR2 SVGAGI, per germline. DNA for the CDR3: TGTGCCAGCAGTTACCTGGGGACACACATGATGGATGAGCAGTTCTTC. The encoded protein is CASSYLGTHMMDEQFF.

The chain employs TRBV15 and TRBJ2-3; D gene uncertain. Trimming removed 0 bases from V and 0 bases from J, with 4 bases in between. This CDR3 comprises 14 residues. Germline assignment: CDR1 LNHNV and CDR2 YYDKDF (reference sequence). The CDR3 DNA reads TGTGCCACCAGCAGAGATCTAAGCACAGATACGCAGTATTTT. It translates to CATSRDLSTDTQYF.

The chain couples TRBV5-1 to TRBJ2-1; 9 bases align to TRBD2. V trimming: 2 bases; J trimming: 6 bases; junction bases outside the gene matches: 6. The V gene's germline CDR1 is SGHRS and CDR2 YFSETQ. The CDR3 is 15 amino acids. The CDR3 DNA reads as TGCGCCAGCAGCTTCCGCGTAGCGGGGGCCAATGAGCAGTTCTTC. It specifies CASSFRVAGANEQFF.

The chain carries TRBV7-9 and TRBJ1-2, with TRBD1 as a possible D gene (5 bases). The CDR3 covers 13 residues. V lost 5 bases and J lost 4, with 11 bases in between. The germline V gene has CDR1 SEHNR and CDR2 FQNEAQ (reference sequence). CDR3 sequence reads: CASSPPGVYGYTF. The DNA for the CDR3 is TGTGCCAGCAGCCCGCCGGGGGTCTATGGCTACACCTTC.

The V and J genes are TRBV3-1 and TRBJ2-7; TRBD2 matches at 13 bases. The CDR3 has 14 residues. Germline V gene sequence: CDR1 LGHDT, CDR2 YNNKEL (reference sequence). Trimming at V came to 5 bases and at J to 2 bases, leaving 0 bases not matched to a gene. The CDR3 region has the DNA TGTGCCAGCAGCACTAGCGGGGGGGCCTACGAGCAGTACGTC. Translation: CASSTSGGAYEQYV.

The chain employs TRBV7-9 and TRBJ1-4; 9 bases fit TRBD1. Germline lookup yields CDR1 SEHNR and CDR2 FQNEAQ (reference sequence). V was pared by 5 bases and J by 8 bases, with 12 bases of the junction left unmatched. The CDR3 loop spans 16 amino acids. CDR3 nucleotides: TGTGCCAGCAGCCAGCGACAGGGGGGATGGGAAGAAAAACTGTTTTTT. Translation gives CASSQRQGGWEEKLFF.

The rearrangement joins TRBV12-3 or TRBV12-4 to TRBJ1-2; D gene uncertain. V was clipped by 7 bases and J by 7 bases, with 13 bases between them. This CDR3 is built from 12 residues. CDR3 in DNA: TGTGCCAGCACCTTAGGGTCTGGTGGCTACACCTTC. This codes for CASTLGSGGYTF.

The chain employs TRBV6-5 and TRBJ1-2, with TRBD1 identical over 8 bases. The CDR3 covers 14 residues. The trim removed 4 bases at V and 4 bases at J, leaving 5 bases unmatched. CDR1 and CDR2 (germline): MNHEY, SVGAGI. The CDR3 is CASSSLQGGYGYTF. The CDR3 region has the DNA TGTGCCAGCAGTTCCCTACAGGGGGGCTATGGCTACACCTTC.